This TCR beta chain is drawn from a study of T cell responses to AZD1222 COVID-19 vaccine. Broader study findings: Donors were chiefly white British, with a greater number of females, and clonal diversity was perhaps underestimated.

V lost 6 bases and J lost 2, with 17 bases in between. The CDR3 is 15 residues long. Germline lookup yields CDR1 MNHEY and CDR2 SMNVEV (reference sequence). The assay was immunoSEQ multiplex PCR, and TCRdb's table has in-frame clones only and misses some. The data hold around 140,000 clones, with about 92% observed a single time. On this clone: Antigen specificity is unknown.

The sequence was obtained from an adult in good health. This specimen consisted of peripheral blood, obtained on day 0 of MenACWY control vaccination. The J gene is TRBJ2-7, the V gene TRBV27; tentatively, D is TRBD1 (5 bases). CDR3 protein: CASSRQGSKPYEQYF. In DNA form, the CDR3 reads TGTGCCAGCAGCCGCCAGGGCTCAAAGCCCTACGAGCAGTACTTC.